The 31 T cell receptor delta chains in this list originate from one sample, sequenced in a study of γδ T cells in repeated Plasmodium falciparum infection. TCRdb reanalyzed the multiplex PCR reads using CATT. The sample includes 70,000 to 95,000 delta-chain clones, under 1.5% of them seen just once. Vgamma9/Vdelta2+ and Vdelta2-negative gammadelta T cells were flow-sorted from PBMC for bulk sequencing. Sequenced: gamma-delta T cells from blood. The receptors originated from a pool of human donors (malaria-infected and uninfected, not separated).

With regard to this clone: One base separates it from a far larger clone, so it is likely a read error. The same CDR3 also results from other DNA sequences found in this sample. This rearrangement joins TRDV2 to TRDJ3, with a weak D call TRDD3 (6 bases). Germline matching of the DNA provided the J gene here, since TCRdb leaves it blank. CDR1 is GEAIGNYY, CDR2 EKD, per germline. The CDR3 is made up of 20 amino acids. The CDR3 coding sequence is TGTGCCTGCGACACTCTGTGGGGGGCGAGGAGCTCCTGGGACACCCGACAGATGTTTTTC. This translates into CACDTLWGARSSWDTRQMFF.

With respect to this clone: The amino acid sequence in TCRdb belongs to a much larger clone and departs from this DNA's translation at residue 3, likely a sequencing read error; the sequence shown is translated from the DNA. V and J are TRDV2 and TRDJ3; 13 bases map to TRDD3. The J gene was not available in TCRdb and was assigned here by matching the DNA to germline segments. The germline gives CDR1 GEAIGNYY, CDR2 EKD. The CDR3 has 19 residues. CDR3 nucleotide sequence: TGTGCCAGTGACAAAGTACTGGGGGATACGACCTGGGACACCCGACAGATGTTTTTC. It yields the protein CASDKVLGDTTWDTRQMFF.

Worth noting for this clone: The TCRdb protein comes from a much larger clone and disagrees with this DNA's translation at residue 12, likely due to a read error; the protein given here is derived from the DNA. V gene TRDV1 combines with J gene TRDJ1; D perhaps matches TRDD2 (6 bases). Germline values: CDR1 TSWWSYY, CDR2 QGS. The length of the CDR3 is 13 residues. The CDR3 DNA is TGTGCTCTTGGGGAACTTCCTACCGGTGTACTCACCTTT. Residues: CALGELPTGVLTF.

About this clone itself: TCRdb pairs this DNA with a much larger clone's protein that differs at residue 9, likely a read error; the protein shown was translated from the DNA. The chain has TRDV1 and TRDJ1; D gene unclear. In the absence of a J gene in TCRdb, the DNA was matched to germline to assign it here. Germline values: CDR1 TSWWSYY, CDR2 QGS. Trimming removed 1 base from V and 3 bases from J, with 15 bases in between. CDR3 size: 16 residues. For the CDR3, the DNA is TGTGCTCTTGGGGAACCCCGGATCTGTATGCCCGATAAACTCATCTTT. The encoded protein is CALGEPRICMPDKLIF.

The table lists this clone with a few counts. The mismatch at residue 18 between this DNA's translation and the TCRdb protein of a much larger clone likely reflects a read error; the protein shown is translated from the DNA. The chain recombines TRDV1 with TRDJ1; 9 bases align to TRDD3. Germline matching of the DNA provided the J gene here, since TCRdb leaves it blank. This CDR3 has 22 amino acids. With 3 bases clipped from V and 7 bases from J, the junction kept 30 bases outside the gene matches. Germline assignment: CDR1 TSWWSYY and CDR2 QGS. The CDR3, as DNA: TGTGCTCTTGGGGATGGAATCCTTCTGCCGCAGTACTGGGGGACACTACCCGGTAAACTCATCTTT. Its translation: CALGDGILLPQYWGTLPGKLIF.

Ten or more counts support this clone. The chain employs TRDV2 and TRDJ1, with TRDD3 matching 13 bases. V lost 6 bases, J lost 3 bases, and 18 bases stayed unmatched. The CDR3 length is 19 residues. Per the germline V gene, CDR1 is GEAIGNYY and CDR2 is EKD. Here the CDR3 DNA reads TGTGCCTGTCACTTCCGCGAACTACTGGGGGATACGCTACCCGATAAACTCATCTTT. Translated: CACHFRELLGDTLPDKLIF.

In the case of this clone: Translating this DNA gives a protein that differs at residue 9 from the TCRdb one, which belongs to a much larger clone; a read error is likely, and the protein shown is this translation. The chain employs TRDV1 and TRDJ1; D is unresolved. Germline V CDR1 and CDR2: TSWWSYY, QGS. V lost 2 bases to trimming and J lost 1 base, with 14 bases between them. The CDR3 length is 16 residues. CDR3 bases: TGTGCTCTTGGGGAAGAGGCGGATGCGTGCACCGATAAACTCATCTTT. Residues: CALGEEADACTDKLIF.

To note about this clone: TCRdb shows a much larger clone's protein in place of this DNA's translation, and the two differ at residue 5, likely through a read error; the protein shown is translated from the DNA. The rearrangement uses TRDV2 and TRDJ3; 9 bases are shared with TRDD3. The J gene comes from matching the DNA to germline here; TCRdb lacks it. The CDR3 loop spans 20 amino acids. J lost 0 bases, V lost 3 bases, and 11 bases had no gene match. CDR1 is GEAIGNYY and CDR2 is EKD in the germline V gene. The CDR3 here is CACDALTGGPSSWDTRQMFF. CDR3 coding DNA: TGTGCCTGTGACGCTCTTACTGGGGGACCTAGCTCCTGGGACACCCGACAGATGTTTTTC.

The chain has TRDV2 and TRDJ3, with 7 bases aligning to TRDD3. The J gene, left out of TCRdb, was set here by checking the DNA against germline. Trimming took 3 bases from V and 0 from J; bases not matched to a gene: 10. The CDR3 extends over 19 amino acids. CDR1 is GEAIGNYY and CDR2 is EKD in the germline V gene. The chain's CDR3 is CACDLGGGESSWDTRQMFF. DNA for the CDR3: TGTGCCTGTGACCTGGGGGGGGGGGAAAGCTCCTGGGACACCCGACAGATGTTTTTC.

This clone was observed a handful of times. TCRdb pairs this DNA with a much larger clone's protein that differs at residue 11, likely a read error; the protein shown was translated from the DNA. V is TRAV36/DV7 and J is TRDJ1; TRDD2 matches at 9 bases. TCRdb gives no J gene; it was assigned here by matching the DNA to germline. V was clipped by 5 bases and J by 0 bases; unmatched bases: 38. Germline assignment: CDR1 VTNFRS and CDR2 LTSSGIE (reference sequence). The CDR3 length is 25 residues. CDR3 nucleotides: TGTGCTGTTTTCTTAGCCTTCCTACCCCGGGAGATATGGTCATTGAGTACGGGGTACACCGATAAACTCATCTTT. Amino acid sequence: CAVFLAFLPREIWSLSTGYTDKLIF.

With regard to this clone: The protein given by TCRdb reflects a much larger clone and differs at residue 12 from this DNA's translation, likely from a read error; the protein shown is the DNA's translation. This sequence joins TRDV3 and TRDJ1, with 8 positions matching TRDD3. TCRdb is silent on the J gene; assignment here came from matching the DNA to germline. Looked up from germline, CDR1 is TVYSNPD and CDR2 is GDNSRS (reference sequence). V dropped 1 base and J dropped 7; count of bases not matched to a gene: 26. The CDR3 extends over 19 amino acids. This CDR3 reads CAFIPTSTYWGVRKAKLIF. The CDR3 DNA reads TGTGCCTTTATCCCTACTTCCACCTACTGGGGGGTACGTAAGGCTAAACTCATCTTT.

About this clone: This DNA translates differently at residue 3 from the TCRdb protein, which is that of a much larger clone; a read error is likely, and the protein shown is the DNA's own translation. This chain connects TRDV3 to TRDJ1, with D possibly being TRDD3 (6 bases). Per the germline V gene, CDR1 is TVYSNPD and CDR2 is GDNSRS (reference sequence). This CDR3 has 18 residues. Between the trimmed V and J ends, which lost 5 bases and 0 bases, there was a span of 28 bases. CDR3 sequence: CALNWSWGLHLYTDKLIF. The CDR3 DNA follows: TGTGCCCTTAATTGGAGCTGGGGACTTCACTTGTACACCGATAAACTCATCTTT.

A word on this clone: Given a far larger clone just one base away, this is likely a sequencing read error. Other DNA sequences from this sample encode an identical CDR3 as well. The rearrangement links TRDV1 to TRDJ3; D possibly corresponds to TRDD3 (6 bases). Trimming took 5 bases from V and 0 from J, leaving 20 bases between them. The V gene's germline CDR1 is TSWWSYY and CDR2 QGS. This CDR3 comprises 20 residues. The DNA of the CDR3 is TGTGCTCTTGGGAAGGGAGTACTGGGTGATTACTCCTGGGACACCCGACAGATGTTTTTC. Translated: CALGKGVLGDYSWDTRQMFF.

Details on this clone: The protein TCRdb lists belongs to a much larger clone and differs from this DNA's translation at residue 7, which points to a read error; the protein shown is made from the DNA. This chain connects TRDV2 to TRDJ1; 10 bases line up with TRDD3. Germline trimming cut 0 bases from V and 0 bases from J; bases unmatched to any gene: 12. The CDR3 is 19 residues long. CDR1 and CDR2 from the germline V gene are GEAIGNYY and EKD. The CDR3 spells CACDTGGRGGYGYTDKLIF. The CDR3 nucleotides are TGTGCCTGTGACACCGGAGGGAGAGGGGGATACGGGTACACCGATAAACTCATCTTT.

This clone was seen more than once but under ten times. With only one base between it and a far larger clone, this is likely a read error. Other DNA sequences in the sample encode the same CDR3. V usage is TRDV2 and J usage is TRDJ1; the match to TRDD3 covers 9 bases. TCRdb is silent on the J gene; assignment here came from matching the DNA to germline. The V gene end was trimmed by 0 bases and the J gene end by 8 bases; junction bases not matched to a gene: 15. Germline V gene data show CDR1 as GEAIGNYY and CDR2 as EKD. This CDR3 is 17 amino acids long. The CDR3 spells CACDTVGLTGGVQKLIF. The CDR3 bases are TGTGCCTGTGACACCGTGGGGTTGACTGGGGGAGTACAAAAACTCATCTTT.

Concerning this clone: This sequence is one base from a far larger clone and is likely a read error. The V and J genes are TRDV1 and TRDJ3, with 10 bases matching TRDD3. The J gene was not available in TCRdb and was assigned here by matching the DNA to germline segments. The junction had 27 bases not matched to a gene; V was cut back by 4 bases and J by 0 bases. CDR1 is TSWWSYY, CDR2 QGS, per germline. CDR3 size: 26 residues. The CDR3 DNA sequence: TGTGCTCTTGGGGGAACTAAGGTCCAAAAGGGGGATACGCTTAGGGAGTTCTCCTGGGACACCCGACAGATGTTTTTC. As protein: CALGGTKVQKGDTLREFSWDTRQMFF.

About this clone itself: A far larger clone is just one base off, so this is likely a read error. The same CDR3 can be traced to other DNA sequences in this sample. The V gene is TRDV3, the J gene TRDJ1; 13 positions match TRDD3. The J gene was not available in TCRdb and was assigned here by matching the DNA to germline segments. CDR3 length: 19 amino acids. Germline-derived CDR1 and CDR2 are TVYSNPD and GDNSRS (reference sequence). J was trimmed by 8 bases and V by 1 base; bases with no gene match: 22. The CDR3 sequence: CAFITTGDWGIRYGDKLIF. The CDR3 nucleotides read TGTGCCTTTATTACTACGGGGGACTGGGGGATACGCTACGGCGACAAACTCATCTTT.

This clone was found a few times. One end of the junction is discordant with germline, which a read error may explain. Other DNA sequences in this specimen translate into the identical CDR3. CDR3 loop: CALGPRRSRVDPTSYTDKLIF. CDR3 coding DNA: TGCGCTCTTGGTCCTAGGAGGTCCCGGGTCGACCCGACCTCGTACACAGATAAACTCATCTTT. V and J are TRDV1 and TRDJ1; D is possibly TRDD2 (5 bases). TCRdb offers no J gene call, so here the DNA was matched to germline to obtain one. Germline CDR1 and CDR2: TSWWSYY and QGS. This CDR3 region has 21 residues.

This clone turned up a few times. For this DNA, TCRdb reports the protein of a much larger clone, which diverges at residue 10, most likely from a read error; the protein presented here is translated directly from the DNA. The chain combines TRDV2 with TRDJ1, with a possible D match to TRDD3 (6 bases). No J gene was available from TCRdb, and it was assigned here by a germline match of the DNA. The CDR3 has 19 amino acids. The germline gives CDR1 GEAIGNYY, CDR2 EKD. Trimming left V 3 bases short and J 0 bases short, with 25 bases between. This CDR3 is CACDSMPGTRGSNTDKLIF. As DNA, the CDR3 is TGTGCCTGTGACTCAATGCCCGGTACTAGGGGATCCAACACCGATAAACTCATCTTT.

This clone was counted at least ten times. The V gene is TRDV1, the J gene TRDJ1; tentatively, D is TRDD3 (5 bases). From germline, CDR1 is TSWWSYY and CDR2 QGS. With 1 base removed from V and 0 bases from J, the gap between germline ends came to 15 bases. The CDR3 length is 17 residues. The CDR3, as DNA: TGTGCTCTTGGGGAACCCGGGATGCGCCCGTACACCGATAAACTCATCTTT. Residues: CALGEPGMRPYTDKLIF.

The table lists this clone with a few counts. It differs at one base from a far larger clone, so likely a read error. This sample includes further DNA sequences coding for the same CDR3. The V gene is TRDV1, the J gene TRDJ1; D unclear. Germline V gene sequence: CDR1 TSWWSYY, CDR2 QGS. The CDR3 spans 14 residues. With 1 base removed from V and 8 bases from J, the gap between germline ends came to 14 bases. The CDR3 DNA reads TGTGCTCTTGGGGAACCGGACCCTTTGCTGAAACTCATCTTT. Encoded protein: CALGEPDPLLKLIF.

A few counts support this clone. The protein that TCRdb holds for this DNA derives from a much larger clone and differs from the translated DNA at residue 10, which likely indicates a read error; the protein shown here is translated from the DNA. The genes are TRDV1 and TRDJ1; the D gene is possibly TRDD2 (9 bases). In the absence of a J gene in TCRdb, the DNA was matched to germline to assign it here. Germline V CDR1 and CDR2: TSWWSYY, QGS. V lost 1 base and J 0 bases, leaving 30 bases between the germline ends. The CDR3 loop spans 22 amino acids. CDR3 loop: CALGEPSFLRWGYFFNTDKLIF. The DNA of the CDR3 is TGTGCTCTTGGGGAACCATCCTTCCTACGCTGGGGATACTTCTTTAACACCGATAAACTCATCTTT.

This clone was seen repeatedly, ten times or more. The J gene is TRDJ1, the V gene TRDV1; no reliable D call. With 5 bases removed from V and 5 bases from J, the gap between germline ends came to 12 bases. The CDR3 runs to 13 residues. Germline V gene sequence: CDR1 TSWWSYY, CDR2 QGS. The CDR3, as DNA: TGTGCTCTTGGGTATTGCGGACGGGATAAACTCATCTTT. Translated, it gives CALGYCGRDKLIF.

As regards this clone: This DNA's translation differs at residue 10 from TCRdb's protein, which comes from a much larger clone; a read error is likely, and the protein shown is translated from the DNA. V usage is TRDV2 and J usage is TRDJ3, with TRDD3 matching over 10 bases. Germline matching of the DNA provided the J gene here, since TCRdb leaves it blank. The CDR3 spans 19 residues. V shed 0 bases and J 2 bases; nucleotides not matched to a gene: 6. Germline V gene data show CDR1 as GEAIGNYY and CDR2 as EKD. CDR3 DNA: TGTGCCTGTGACACCGGGGGGATACGCGGTACCTGGGACACCCGACAGATGTTTTTC. Its protein product is CACDTGGIRGTWDTRQMFF.

Of note for this clone: Relative to the germline gene, one junction end is altered; a read error may explain this. This sample also contains other DNA sequences that code for the same CDR3. V gene TRDV1 combines with J gene TRDJ1, with TRDD3 matching 9 bases. The length of the CDR3 is 25 residues. The germline V gene has CDR1 TSWWSYY and CDR2 QGS. The CDR3 coding sequence is TGTGCTCTTGGGGAACTCTATCCCACGTTTTACCCCCCGGGGGATACTCCAAAATACACCGACAAACTCATCTTT. Its translation: CALGELYPTFYPPGDTPKYTDKLIF.

In this sample, this clone turned up a few times. The amino acid sequence in TCRdb belongs to a much larger clone and departs from this DNA's translation at residue 7, likely a sequencing read error; the sequence shown is translated from the DNA. The V gene is TRDV1, the J gene TRDJ1; unclear D gene. The CDR3 is made up of 15 amino acids. Trimming took 2 bases from V and 0 from J, leaving 10 bases between them. Per the germline V gene, CDR1 is TSWWSYY and CDR2 is QGS. CDR3 bases: TGTGCTCTTGGGGAAATCGCCGCTTACACCGATAAACTCATCTTT. It specifies CALGEIAAYTDKLIF.

With regard to this clone: A read error likely explains why the TCRdb protein, taken from a much larger clone, differs from this DNA's translation at residue 13; the protein shown is translated from the DNA. The genes are TRDV2 and TRDJ3; TRDD3 matches 9 bases. No J segment appears in TCRdb, so it was assigned here by matching the sequence to germline. This CDR3 is 20 amino acids long. Germline-derived CDR1 and CDR2 are GEAIGNYY and EKD. CDR3 sequence reads: CACDTAAGGSGSRDTRQMFF. The CDR3 coding sequence is TGTGCCTGTGACACGGCGGCTGGGGGATCGGGCTCCCGGGACACCCGACAGATGTTTTTC.

About this clone itself: Just one base apart from a much larger clone, this may be a read error. This chain uses TRDV1 with TRDJ1, with 13 positions matching TRDD3. CDR3 size: 25 residues. CDR1 and CDR2 (germline): TSWWSYY, QGS. The CDR3 spells CALGELSPAFGRDWGIREYPDKLTF. In DNA form, the CDR3 reads TGTGCTCTTGGGGAACTAAGCCCCGCCTTCGGTCGCGACTGGGGGATACGCGAGTATCCCGATAAACTCACCTTT.

This clone is labeled as medium-sized (0.01 to 0.1%). V usage is TRDV2 and J usage is TRDJ2, with 10 bases fitting TRDD3. V shed 3 bases and J 4 bases; nucleotides not matched to a gene: 7. This CDR3 has 16 residues. Germline CDR1 and CDR2: GEAIGNYY and EKD. The CDR3 loop is CACDDLVGDTTAQLFF. The DNA of the CDR3 is TGTGCCTGTGACGACTTAGTGGGGGATACGACAGCACAACTCTTCTTT.

This clone was counted only a few times. The amino acid sequence in TCRdb belongs to a much larger clone and departs from this DNA's translation at residue 12, likely a sequencing read error; the sequence shown is translated from the DNA. This chain links TRDV2 with TRDJ1; 10 nucleotides line up with TRDD3. TCRdb offers no J gene call, so here the DNA was matched to germline to obtain one. With 0 bases clipped from V and 0 bases from J, the junction kept 12 bases outside the gene matches. This CDR3 comprises 19 residues. From germline, CDR1 is GEAIGNYY and CDR2 EKD. The CDR3 DNA is TGTGCCTGTGACACCCTGACTGGGGGATCCCGGGACCACACCGATAAACTCATCTTT. It encodes CACDTLTGGSRDHTDKLIF.

Many counts were recorded for this clone. This rearrangement joins TRDV1 to TRDJ1; the match to TRDD3 covers 8 bases. TCRdb carries no J gene annotation; the J gene was assigned here by matching the DNA with germline. Germline CDR1 and CDR2: TSWWSYY and QGS. The CDR3 runs 21 residues. V dropped 1 base and J dropped 0; count of bases not matched to a gene: 19. The CDR3 loop reads CALGEPNPPSTGGPYTDKLIF. CDR3 DNA sequence: TGTGCTCTTGGGGAACCTAACCCTCCAAGTACTGGGGGTCCGTACACCGATAAACTCATCTTT.